The next 8 T cell receptor beta chains were all read from a single sample in a study of tumor-infiltrating lymphocytes in primary liver carcinoma. Co-extraction of RNA and DNA was performed on roughly 20-33 mg of unsorted bulk tissue. A constant-region primer primed TCR beta cDNA synthesis from 450 to 550 ng of total RNA. For TCR beta, libraries were produced by three nested multiplex PCR rounds using slightly modified ARM-PCR. The opening two PCR rounds, approximately 10 cycles each, paired TRBV1-TRBV30 forward primers with a C-beta reverse primer. TCRdb independently ran MiXCR on the multiplex PCR reads; one entry per CDR3 protein. Of approximately 24,000 distinct CDR3 sequences in the sample, around 84% were seen once. The sequenced sample was liver tumor tissue from sampling region 3. Sample subset: tumor region T3, left-lateral pole. These receptors came from a man aged 40-49 years with primary liver carcinoma and hepatitis B virus infection.

The rearrangement links TRBV5-1 to TRBJ2-3; D may be TRBD1 (5 bases). The tail of the sequence fits TRBJ1-5 better, so the J call may be wrong. This CDR3 region has 16 residues. Germline loops: CDR1 SGHRS, CDR2 YFSETQ. The CDR3 is CASSLGAGGWGGTQHF. CDR3 nucleotides: TGCGCCAGCAGCTTGGGAGCGGGGGGTTGGGGAGGTACGCAGCATTTT.

The rearrangement links TRBV6-6 to TRBJ2-5, with D possibly TRBD2 on 7 matching bases. This CDR3 is 16 amino acids long. V was cut by 9 bases and J by 1 base, with 21 bases left in between. Germline CDR1 and CDR2: MNHNY and SVGAGI (reference sequence). The CDR3 sequence is CASSSPGGPSQETQYF. The CDR3 DNA reads TGTGCCAGTAGTAGCCCCGGGGGGCCATCCCAAGAGACCCAGTACTTC.

Comment on this clonotype: The junction and the germline gene differ at one end; a read error may be behind it. J is TRBJ2-7 and V is TRBV5-4, with 8 bases matching TRBD1. Germline V lookup: CDR1 SGHNT, CDR2 YYREEE (reference sequence). This CDR3 spans 15 amino acids. CDR3 residues: CVSSLNRGTLYEQYF. CDR3 DNA: TGTGTCAGCAGCTTGAACAGGGGGACCCTCTACGAGCAGTACTTC.

Comments on this clonotype: Relative to the germline gene, one junction end is altered; a read error may explain this. The chain combines TRBV7-9 with TRBJ2-7; 7 positions match TRBD2. The CDR3 is made up of 16 amino acids. Germline V lookup: CDR1 SEHNR, CDR2 FQNEAQ (reference sequence). The CDR3 sequence: CASSLWGGSESYKQYF. The CDR3 DNA reads as TGTGCCAGCAGCCTCTGGGGGGGAAGCGAATCCTACAAGCAGTACTTC.

Concerning this clonotype itself: A much larger clone lies one base from this, so it may be a read error. This is likely a read error, given that the CDR3 carries no conserved phenylalanine or tryptophan at its end. V is TRBV12-3 or TRBV12-4 and J is TRBJ2-7; 12 bases align to TRBD2. CDR3 length: 14 residues. V was clipped by 6 bases and J by 6 bases; unmatched bases: 6. This CDR3 is CASSRTSGIGEQYL. The CDR3 DNA reads TGTGCCAGCAGCCGGACTAGCGGGATTGGCGAGCAGTACTTA.

In the case of this clonotype: It is likely a read error, because the conserved phenylalanine at the end of the CDR3 is missing. No DNA is shown, since the ends of the CDR3 on it are uncertain; the CDR3 is the one TCRdb lists. CDR3 loop: CASSQVALLAGATDMHYL. The V call is TRBV4-2, the J call TRBJ2-3; TRBD2 reflects the table's D call only, with no check against the DNA. In germline, CDR1 is LGHNA, CDR2 YNFKEQ. The CDR3 length is 18 residues, termini included.

With regard to this clonotype: The missing conserved phenylalanine or tryptophan at the end of this CDR3 makes a read error likely. The DNA is left out, because the CDR3 cannot be placed on it with certainty; the CDR3 is given as TCRdb lists it. This chain connects TRBV7-8 to TRBJ1-2. The CDR3 length equals 15 residues, ends included. Germline CDR1 SGHVS, CDR2 FQNEAQ. This CDR3 is CASSLSSPLVFGYII.

V is TRBV12-3 or TRBV12-4 and J is TRBJ2-7; D uncertain. The V and J ends lost 7 bases and 8 bases respectively, with 12 bases between them. The CDR3 sequence is 11 residues long. The CDR3 is CASTSSYKQYF. In nucleotides, the CDR3 is TGTGCCAGCACTTCTTCTTACAAGCAGTACTTC.